This T cell receptor (beta chain) was sequenced for a study of T cells in Graves' hyperthyroidism and ophthalmopathy. Amplified TCR beta CDR3 regions derived from RNA transcripts. With the HTBI primer set, the TCR CDR3 went through a first round of RT-PCR. One entry per CDR3 protein results from TCRdb running MiXCR on the multiplex PCR reads. Of some 690,000 distinct CDR3 sequences listed, around 15% are singletons. This clonotype was found many times. V gave up 0 bases and J gave up 3 bases; unmatched junction bases: 5. Germline loops: CDR1 DFQATT, CDR2 SNEGSKA (reference sequence). This CDR3 spans 16 amino acids.

Sequencing was carried out using blood. The chain has TRBV20-1 and TRBJ2-3, with TRBD1 matching 11 bases. The sequence was obtained from a man aged 50 or older with Graves' hyperthyroidism. The CDR3 nucleotides read TGCAGTGCTAGAGATCGTGGACAGGGGGCTACAGATACGCAGTATTTT. Residues: CSARDRGQGATDTQYF.